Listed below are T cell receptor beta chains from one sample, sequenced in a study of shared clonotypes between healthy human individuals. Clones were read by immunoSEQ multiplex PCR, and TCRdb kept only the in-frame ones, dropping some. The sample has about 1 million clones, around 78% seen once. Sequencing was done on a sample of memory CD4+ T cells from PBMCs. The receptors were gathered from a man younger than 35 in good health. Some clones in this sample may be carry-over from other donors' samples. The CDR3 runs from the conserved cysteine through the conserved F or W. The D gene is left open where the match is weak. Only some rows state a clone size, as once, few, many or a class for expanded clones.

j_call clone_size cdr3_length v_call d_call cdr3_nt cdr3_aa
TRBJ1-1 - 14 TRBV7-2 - TGTGCCAGCTCCGCGAGTGGGACGAACACTGAAGCTTTCTTT CASSASGTNTEAFF
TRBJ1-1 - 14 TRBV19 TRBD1 TGTGCCAGTAGTCCTTGGACAGGGGGCACTGAAGCTTTCTTT CASSPWTGGTEAFF
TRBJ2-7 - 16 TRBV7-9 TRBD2 TGTGCCAGCAGCTTAATTGCTAGCGGGATTGCTTACGAGCAGTACTTC CASSLIASGIAYEQYF
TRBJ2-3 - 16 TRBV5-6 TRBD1 TGTGCCAGCAGCTGGTTACTGGGACAGGGCACAGATACGCAGTATTTT CASSWLLGQGTDTQYF
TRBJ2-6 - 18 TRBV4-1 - TGCGCCAGCAGCCAAGATGGGAGAACAGGGTCTGGGGCCAACGTCCTGACTTTC CASSQDGRTGSGANVLTF
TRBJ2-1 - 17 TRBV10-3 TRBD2 TGTGCCATCAGTGAGTCGTCCGCGGGACTAGCGGGAGGTGGGCAGTTCTTC CAISESSAGLAGGGQFF
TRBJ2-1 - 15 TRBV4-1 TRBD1 TGCGCCAGCATGCGACAGGGGGCTCTCTACAATGAGCAGTTCTTC CASMRQGALYNEQFF
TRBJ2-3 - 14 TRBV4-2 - TGTGCCAGCAGCCAAATTCTTTACGCAGATACGCAGTATTTT CASSQILYADTQYF
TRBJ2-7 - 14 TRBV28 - TGTGCCAGCAGTTTATCCCACCGACTCTACGAGCAGTACTTC CASSLSHRLYEQYF
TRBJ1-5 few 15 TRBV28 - TGTGCCAGCAGACCGCTGGGGTTAGAGAATCAGCCCCAGCATTTT CASRPLGLENQPQHF
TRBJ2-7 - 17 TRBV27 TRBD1 TGTGCCAGCAGTTACCCGTCCCGGACAGGGGGCAAGTACGAGCAGTACTTC CASSYPSRTGGKYEQYF
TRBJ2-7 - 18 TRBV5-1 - TGCGCCAGCAGCTGGAGACCCAGGGTGTCCAAAATGGAAGGGGAGCAGTACTTC CASSWRPRVSKMEGEQYF
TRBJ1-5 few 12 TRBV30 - TGTGCCTGGAGTGCAGGGAGGCAGCCCCAGCATTTT CAWSAGRQPQHF
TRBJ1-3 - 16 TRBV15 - TGTGCCACCAGCAGAGACCCGGGACCCTCTGGAAACACCATATATTTT CATSRDPGPSGNTIYF
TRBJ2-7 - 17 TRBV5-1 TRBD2 TGCGCCAGCAGCTGGGGGGGACTAGCGGGAGCCACTTACGAGCAGTACTTC CASSWGGLAGATYEQYF
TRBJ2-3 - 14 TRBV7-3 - TGTGCCAGCAGCTTATCGGGAGCGGCAGATACGCAGTATTTT CASSLSGAADTQYF
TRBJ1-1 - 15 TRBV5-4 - TGTGCCAGCAGCTTGGTCGCCCAGTTGAACACTGAAGCTTTCTTT CASSLVAQLNTEAFF
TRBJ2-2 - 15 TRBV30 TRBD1 TGTGCCTGGAGTGAAGGACAGGGATGGGTCGGGGAGCTGTTTTTT CAWSEGQGWVGELFF
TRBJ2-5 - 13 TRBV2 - TGTGCCAGCATAGGTACAAACCAAGAGACCCAGTACTTC CASIGTNQETQYF
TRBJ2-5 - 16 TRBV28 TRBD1 TGTGCCAGCAGTTTTATTGGGACAGGGGGAAGGGAGACCCAGTACTTC CASSFIGTGGRETQYF
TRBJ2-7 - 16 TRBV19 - TGTGCCAGTAGCCGCCAACACGAGACTAGGACGTACGAGCAGTACTTC CASSRQHETRTYEQYF
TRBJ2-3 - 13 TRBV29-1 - TGCAGCGCGAGGAGGCCGCTCTCAGATACGCAGTATTTT CSARRPLSDTQYF
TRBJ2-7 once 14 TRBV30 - TGTGCCTGGAGTGTACAAGGGGGGGTTGCTTCGCAGTACTTC CAWSVQGGVASQYF
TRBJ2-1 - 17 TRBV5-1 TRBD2 TGCGCCAGCAGCTTGGCCGGGACTAGCGATTGGTCCTCTGAGCAGTTCTTC CASSLAGTSDWSSEQFF
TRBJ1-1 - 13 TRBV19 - TGTGCCAGTAGAACAGGGAGGGGCACTGAAGCTTTCTTT CASRTGRGTEAFF
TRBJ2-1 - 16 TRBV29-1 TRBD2 TGCAGCGTTGAAGGCGGTCTAGCGGCCTCCTACAATGAGCAGTTCTTC CSVEGGLAASYNEQFF
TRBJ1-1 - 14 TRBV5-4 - TGTGCCAGCAGCCAGGAAGGGCGTCGGACTGAAGCTTTCTTT CASSQEGRRTEAFF